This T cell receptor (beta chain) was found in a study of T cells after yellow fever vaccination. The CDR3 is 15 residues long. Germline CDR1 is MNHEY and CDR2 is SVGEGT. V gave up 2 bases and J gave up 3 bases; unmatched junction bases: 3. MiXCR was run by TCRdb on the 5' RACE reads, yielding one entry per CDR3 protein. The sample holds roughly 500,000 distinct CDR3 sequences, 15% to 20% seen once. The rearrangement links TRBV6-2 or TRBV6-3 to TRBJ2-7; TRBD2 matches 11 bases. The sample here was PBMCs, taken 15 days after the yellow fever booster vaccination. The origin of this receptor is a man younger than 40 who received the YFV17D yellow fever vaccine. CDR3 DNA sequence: TGTGCCAGCAGTTACGTGACTAGCGGGGTCTACGAGCAGTACTTC. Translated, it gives CASSYVTSGVYEQYF.